One and the same sample provided the 23 T cell receptor beta chains below, sequenced in a study of T cells in localized non-small cell lung cancer. Produced via immunoSEQ multiplex PCR; TCRdb's table is partial and in-frame only. Of around 2,300 clones in the sample, around 25% were seen once. The specimen was lung tumor tissue, collected before any cancer treatment. Every receptor here comes from a man aged 40 to 69 with stage III lung adenocarcinoma.

The chain joins TRBV9 to TRBJ2-5, with 9 bases aligning to TRBD1. CDR1 SGDLS and CDR2 YYNGEE come from the germline V gene. The ends lost 5 bases at V and 2 bases at J; junction bases unmatched: 7. The CDR3 loop spans 15 amino acids. For the CDR3, the DNA is TGTGCCAGCAGTGCAGACAGGGGGAGACAAGAGACCCAGTACTTC. Translation: CASSADRGRQETQYF.

J is TRBJ2-1 and V is TRBV19; D is uncertain. V lost 3 bases and J 4 bases, leaving 10 bases between the germline ends. Germline V gene data show CDR1 as LNHDA and CDR2 as SQIVND (reference sequence). There are 14 residues in the CDR3. The chain's CDR3 is CASSIGSYYNEQFF. The CDR3, as DNA: TGTGCCAGTAGTATTGGCAGTTATTACAATGAGCAGTTCTTC.

In its sample, this clone is medium-sized. The chain has TRBV4-1 and TRBJ2-6, with D unresolved. Germline CDR1 and CDR2: MGHRA and YSYEKL. The V gene lost 4 bases and the J gene lost 0 bases, with 10 bases spanning the gap. CDR3 length equals 16 residues. The CDR3 DNA sequence: TGCGCCAGCAGCCCGACGGGCTACTCTGGGGCCAACGTCCTGACTTTC. This translates into CASSPTGYSGANVLTF.

By share of the sample, this clone is medium-sized. The genes are TRBV4-1 and TRBJ2-7; possible D gene TRBD2, 5 bases. This CDR3 spans 14 amino acids. Trimming removed 0 bases from V and 6 bases from J, with 12 bases in between. Germline CDR1 reads MGHRA; CDR2 reads YSYEKL. The CDR3: CASSQDLSRGEQYF. The CDR3 DNA sequence: TGCGCCAGCAGCCAAGATCTTTCCCGGGGCGAGCAGTACTTC.

Within the sample, this clone is large. V usage is TRBV19 and J usage is TRBJ1-3; D is unclear. Per the germline V gene, CDR1 is LNHDA and CDR2 is SQIVND (reference sequence). Trimming cost V 5 bases and J 4 bases, with 9 bases left between them. The length of the CDR3 is 13 residues. CDR3 sequence (DNA): TGTGCCAGTAGTGTCAGGACCGGAAACACCATATATTTT. Protein: CASSVRTGNTIYF.

This sequence joins TRBV6-8 and TRBJ1-4; 9 bases line up with TRBD1. Germline V gene lookup returns CDR1 MNHGY and CDR2 SAAAGT. With 7 bases clipped from V and 5 bases from J, the junction kept 8 bases outside the gene matches. The CDR3 loop spans 15 amino acids. The CDR3 loop is CASNRDRVGNEKLFF. CDR3 coding DNA: TGTGCCAGCAACCGGGACAGGGTAGGAAATGAAAAACTGTTTTTT.

This clone was seen only a few times. V and J are TRBV30 and TRBJ1-1; D perhaps matches TRBD1 (6 bases). V gave up 2 bases and J gave up 4 bases, with 14 bases separating them. There are 14 residues in the CDR3. Germline lookup yields CDR1 GTSNPN and CDR2 SVGIG (reference sequence). CDR3 sequence: CAWSSQGVGTEAFF. The CDR3 coding sequence is TGTGCCTGGAGTTCACAGGGAGTAGGCACTGAAGCTTTCTTT.

The chain joins TRBV2 to TRBJ2-4; no clear D gene. The CDR3 sequence is 13 residues long. V dropped 8 bases and J dropped 6 bases, with 14 bases sitting between them. In germline, CDR1 is SNHLY, CDR2 FYNNEI. CDR3 in amino acids: CASGALTSNIQYF. The CDR3, as DNA: TGTGCCAGCGGAGCACTGACATCAAACATTCAGTACTTC.

This clone is labeled large. The V gene is TRBV11-3, the J gene TRBJ2-1, with D maybe TRBD2 (6 bases). The CDR3 runs 15 residues. CDR1 is SGHNT, CDR2 YENEEA, per germline. Between the trimmed V and J ends, which lost 4 bases and 7 bases, there was a span of 17 bases. The CDR3 nucleotides read TGTGCCAGCAGCTCCAGACTAGTCCTCGGAAATGAGCAGTTCTTC. Amino acids: CASSSRLVLGNEQFF.

About this clone: One junction end disagrees with the germline gene, perhaps due to a read error. This chain connects TRBV19 to TRBJ2-7; D perhaps matches TRBD2 (5 bases). Germline V gives CDR1 LNHDA, CDR2 SQIVND (reference sequence). There are 14 residues in the CDR3. Written as DNA, the CDR3 is TGTGCCAGTAGTTACACCTTATCGGACTCCCCATTGATCTTC. This gives the protein CASSYTLSDSPLIF.

CDR3 DNA sequence: TGTGCCAGTACGTTTGGGGGCGATAGCTCCTACAATGAGCAGTTCTTC. This sequence encodes CASTFGGDSSYNEQFF. The J gene is TRBJ2-1, the V gene TRBV19; maybe TRBD1 (6 bases). Between the trimmed V and J ends, which lost 7 bases and 0 bases, there was a span of 16 bases. Germline CDR1 and CDR2: LNHDA and SQIVND (reference sequence). The CDR3 sequence is 16 residues long.

This clone was observed once. V is TRBV19 and J is TRBJ2-7, with 7 bases lining up with TRBD1. Germline CDR1 reads LNHDA; CDR2 reads SQIVND (reference sequence). There are 16 residues in the CDR3. The ends lost 4 bases at V and 0 bases at J; junction bases unmatched: 9. CDR3 protein: CASSRLGQGVSYEQYF. The CDR3 coding sequence is TGTGCCAGTAGTAGGCTGGGGCAGGGGGTCTCCTACGAGCAGTACTTC.

The chain links TRBV10-1 to TRBJ1-4; D gene ambiguous. Germline-derived CDR1 and CDR2 are WNHNN and SYGVQD (reference sequence). Trimming left V 0 bases short and J 8 bases short, with 13 bases between. This CDR3 has 15 amino acids. The CDR3 reads CASSESTRLGEKLFF. The CDR3 DNA is TGCGCCAGCAGTGAGTCGACGAGGCTTGGAGAAAAACTGTTTTTT.

This clone was counted a few times. This chain joins TRBV6-8 and TRBJ2-5; D perhaps matches TRBD2 (5 bases). Germline values: CDR1 MNHGY, CDR2 SAAAGT. Trimming left V 2 bases short and J 0 bases short, with 13 bases between. The CDR3 length is 16 residues. The CDR3 sequence is CASSYPRGIHQETQYF. For the CDR3, the DNA is TGTGCCAGCAGTTACCCCCGAGGGATCCACCAAGAGACCCAGTACTTC.

The V gene is TRBV25-1, the J gene TRBJ2-3; 7 bases line up with TRBD1. Trimming removed 4 bases from V and 4 bases from J; junction bases left unmatched: 5. CDR1 is MGHDK and CDR2 is SYGVNS in the germline V gene. The CDR3 extends over 14 amino acids. In DNA, the CDR3 is TGTGCCAGCAGTGGACAGGGATCACCAGATACGCAGTATTTT. Protein sequence: CASSGQGSPDTQYF.

J is TRBJ1-2 and V is TRBV19, with D unresolved. Germline CDR1 LNHDA, CDR2 SQIVND (reference sequence). The CDR3 runs 14 residues. Trimming pared 6 bases from V and 8 bases from J, leaving 19 bases between. As DNA, the CDR3 is TGTGCCAGTAGCACCTCCTTGGGTTTTTCGGGCTACACCTTC. Its translation is CASSTSLGFSGYTF.

The rearrangement joins TRBV6-8 to TRBJ1-1; D possibly corresponds to TRBD1 (5 bases). Germline V gene lookup returns CDR1 MNHGY and CDR2 SAAAGT. Trimming cost V 8 bases and J 5 bases, with 18 bases left between them. This CDR3 has 14 amino acids. Here the CDR3 DNA reads TGTGCCAGCTACCCCGGGACGGTGAGGACTGAAGCTTTCTTT. This codes for CASYPGTVRTEAFF.

The chain is built from TRBV5-1 and TRBJ2-7; 14 bases agree with TRBD2. Germline V CDR1 and CDR2: SGHRS, YFSETQ. V lost 2 bases to trimming and J lost 5 bases; unmatched junction nucleotides: 6. The CDR3 loop spans 16 amino acids. CDR3: CASSLAGTSGRNEQYF. CDR3 coding DNA: TGCGCCAGCAGCTTAGCAGGGACTAGCGGGAGAAACGAGCAGTACTTC.

Relative to its sample, this clone is medium-sized. The rearrangement joins TRBV9 to TRBJ2-7, with D possibly matching TRBD2 (6 bases). CDR1 SGDLS and CDR2 YYNGEE come from the germline V gene. V lost 4 bases and J 2 bases, leaving 16 bases between the germline ends. The CDR3 has 15 amino acids. The CDR3 region has the DNA TGTGCCAGCAGCCCAACTAGCAGCGACCCCTACGAGCAGTACTTC. This translates into CASSPTSSDPYEQYF.

Judged by abundance, this clone is large. Written as DNA, the CDR3 is TGTGCCAGCAGCTTGGGGGCAGGACACACTGAAGCTTTCTTT. Translated: CASSLGAGHTEAFF. V gene TRBV11-3 combines with J gene TRBJ1-1, with a tentative D call TRBD1 (6 bases). Germline V gives CDR1 SGHNT, CDR2 YENEEA. V was cut by 3 bases and J by 3 bases, with 11 bases left in between. There are 14 residues in the CDR3.

This clone was observed a handful of times. V gene TRBV30 combines with J gene TRBJ1-1, with D perhaps TRBD1 (6 bases). This CDR3 contains 13 residues. With 4 bases removed from V and 5 bases from J, the gap between germline ends came to 14 bases. The germline V gene has CDR1 GTSNPN and CDR2 SVGIG (reference sequence). CDR3 amino acids: CAWTEQGGTEAFF. In nucleotides, the CDR3 is TGTGCCTGGACGGAACAGGGAGGAACTGAAGCTTTCTTT.

For the CDR3, the DNA is TGTGCCAGCAGGAGGGACGGTGGGGGAAACACCATATATTTT. Its protein is CASRRDGGGNTIYF. The chain is built from TRBV11-3 and TRBJ1-3; TRBD1 is a possible D gene (5 bases). The CDR3 has 14 amino acids. CDR1 is SGHNT, CDR2 YENEEA, per germline. V lost 6 bases and J 4 bases, leaving 13 bases between the germline ends.

This clone was counted a few times. V usage is TRBV29-1 and J usage is TRBJ1-1; weak D call: TRBD1 (5 bases). From germline, CDR1 is SQVTM and CDR2 ANQGSEA. The CDR3 contains 15 residues. The ends were cut back, 1 base at V and 1 base at J, with 13 bases in the middle. For the CDR3, the DNA is TGCAGCGTTGAAGGCCTCGGCAGGGCGAACACTGAAGCTTTCTTT. It specifies CSVEGLGRANTEAFF. Full variable domain (rest looked up from reference TRBV29-1 and TRBJ1-1): SAVISQKPSRDICQRGTSLTIQCQVDSQVTMMFWYRQQPGQSLTLIATANQGSEATYESGFVIDKFPISRPNLTFSTLTVSNMSPEDSSIYLCSVEGLGRANTEAFFGQGTRLTVV.